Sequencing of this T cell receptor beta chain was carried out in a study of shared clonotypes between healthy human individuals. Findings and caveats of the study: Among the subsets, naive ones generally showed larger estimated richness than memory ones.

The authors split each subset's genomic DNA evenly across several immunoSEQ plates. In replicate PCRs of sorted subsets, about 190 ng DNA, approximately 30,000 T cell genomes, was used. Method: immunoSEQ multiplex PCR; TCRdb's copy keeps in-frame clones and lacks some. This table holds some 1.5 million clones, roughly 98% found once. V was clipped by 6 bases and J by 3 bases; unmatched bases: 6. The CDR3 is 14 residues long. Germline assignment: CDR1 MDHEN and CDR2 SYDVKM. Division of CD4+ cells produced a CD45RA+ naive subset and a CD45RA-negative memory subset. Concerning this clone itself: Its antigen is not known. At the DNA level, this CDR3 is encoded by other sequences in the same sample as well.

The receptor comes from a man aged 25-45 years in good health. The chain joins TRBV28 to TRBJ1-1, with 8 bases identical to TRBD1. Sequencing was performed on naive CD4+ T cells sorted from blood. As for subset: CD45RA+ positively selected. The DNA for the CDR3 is TGTGCCAGCAGCCTAGGACAGGGTCACACTGAAGCTTTCTTT. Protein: CASSLGQGHTEAFF.